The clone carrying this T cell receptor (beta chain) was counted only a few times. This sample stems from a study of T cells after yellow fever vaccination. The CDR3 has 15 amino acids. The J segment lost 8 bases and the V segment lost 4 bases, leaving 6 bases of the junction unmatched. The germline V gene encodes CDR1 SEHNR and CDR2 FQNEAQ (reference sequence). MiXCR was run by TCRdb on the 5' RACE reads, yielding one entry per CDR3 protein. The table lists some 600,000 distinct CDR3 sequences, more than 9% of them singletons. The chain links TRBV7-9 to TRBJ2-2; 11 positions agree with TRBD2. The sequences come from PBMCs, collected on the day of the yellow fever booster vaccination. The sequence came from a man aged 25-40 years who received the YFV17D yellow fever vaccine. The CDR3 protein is CASSYQTSGIGELFF. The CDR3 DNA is TGTGCCAGCAGCTACCAGACTAGCGGGATTGGGGAGCTGTTTTTT. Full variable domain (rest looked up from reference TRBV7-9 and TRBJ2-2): DTGVSQNPRHKITKRGQNVTFRCDPISEHNRLYWYRQTLGQGPEFLTYFQNEAQLEKSRLLSDRFSAERPKGSFSTLEIQRTEQGDSAMYLCASSYQTSGIGELFFGEGSRLTVL.